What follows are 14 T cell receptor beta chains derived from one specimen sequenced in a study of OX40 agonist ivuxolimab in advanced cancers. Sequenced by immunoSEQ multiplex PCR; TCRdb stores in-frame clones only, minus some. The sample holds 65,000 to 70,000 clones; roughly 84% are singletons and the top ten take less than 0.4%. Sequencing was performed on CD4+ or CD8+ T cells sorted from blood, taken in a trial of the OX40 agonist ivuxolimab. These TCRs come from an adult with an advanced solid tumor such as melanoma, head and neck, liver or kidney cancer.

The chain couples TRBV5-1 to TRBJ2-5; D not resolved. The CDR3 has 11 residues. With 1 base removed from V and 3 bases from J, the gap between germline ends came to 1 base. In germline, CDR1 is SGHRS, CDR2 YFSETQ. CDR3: CASSLKETQYF. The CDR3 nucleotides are TGCGCCAGCAGCTTGAAAGAGACCCAGTACTTC.

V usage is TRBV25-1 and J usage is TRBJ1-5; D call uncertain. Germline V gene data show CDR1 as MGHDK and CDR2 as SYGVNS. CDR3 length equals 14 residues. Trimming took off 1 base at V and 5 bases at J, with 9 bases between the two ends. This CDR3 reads CASSEFDTYQPQHF. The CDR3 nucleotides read TGTGCCAGCAGTGAATTCGACACCTATCAGCCCCAGCATTTT.

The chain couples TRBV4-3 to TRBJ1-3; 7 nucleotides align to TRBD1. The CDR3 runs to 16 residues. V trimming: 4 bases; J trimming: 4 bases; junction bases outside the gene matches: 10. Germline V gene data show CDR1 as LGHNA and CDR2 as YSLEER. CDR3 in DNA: TGCGCCAGCAGCCCCACCTCACAGGGGCAGGGAAACACCATATATTTT. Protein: CASSPTSQGQGNTIYF.

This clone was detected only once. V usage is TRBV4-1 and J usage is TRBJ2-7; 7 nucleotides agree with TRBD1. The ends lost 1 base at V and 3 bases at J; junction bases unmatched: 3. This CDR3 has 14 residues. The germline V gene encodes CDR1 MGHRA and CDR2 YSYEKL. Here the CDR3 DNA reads TGCGCCAGCAGCCAAGGGCAGGGGGTCTACGAGCAGTACTTC. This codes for CASSQGQGVYEQYF.

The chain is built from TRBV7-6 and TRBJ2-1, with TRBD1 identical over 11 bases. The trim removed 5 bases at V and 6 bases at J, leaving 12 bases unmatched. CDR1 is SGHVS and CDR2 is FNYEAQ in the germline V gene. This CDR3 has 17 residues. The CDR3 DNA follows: TGTGCCAGCAGCCCTACCGTAACCGGGACAGGGGGCAATGAGCAGTTCTTC. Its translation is CASSPTVTGTGGNEQFF.

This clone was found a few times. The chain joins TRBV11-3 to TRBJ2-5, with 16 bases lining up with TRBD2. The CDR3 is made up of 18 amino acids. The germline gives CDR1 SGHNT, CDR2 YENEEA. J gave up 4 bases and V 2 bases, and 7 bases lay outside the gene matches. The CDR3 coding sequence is TGTGCCAGCAGCTTATCGGGACTAGCGGGGGGGCCAGGAGAGACCCAGTACTTC. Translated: CASSLSGLAGGPGETQYF.

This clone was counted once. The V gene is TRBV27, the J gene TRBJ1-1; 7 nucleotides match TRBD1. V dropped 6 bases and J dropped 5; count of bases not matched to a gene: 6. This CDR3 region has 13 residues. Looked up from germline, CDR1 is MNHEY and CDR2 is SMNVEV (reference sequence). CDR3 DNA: TGTGCCAGCAGCCAACAGGGGAGGACTGAAGCTTTCTTT. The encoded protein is CASSQQGRTEAFF.

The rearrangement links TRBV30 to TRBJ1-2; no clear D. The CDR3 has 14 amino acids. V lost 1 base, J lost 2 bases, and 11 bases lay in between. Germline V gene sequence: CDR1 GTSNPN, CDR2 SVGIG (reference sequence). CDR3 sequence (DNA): TGTGCCTGGAGTGATTCCAGGCTGAACTATGGCTACACCTTC. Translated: CAWSDSRLNYGYTF.

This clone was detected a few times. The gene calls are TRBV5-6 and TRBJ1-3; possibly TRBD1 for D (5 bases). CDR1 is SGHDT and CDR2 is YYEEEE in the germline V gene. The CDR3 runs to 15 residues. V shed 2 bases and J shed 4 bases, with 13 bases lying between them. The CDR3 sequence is CASSFGGAGGNTIYF. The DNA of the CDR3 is TGTGCCAGCAGCTTCGGCGGTGCAGGGGGAAACACCATATATTTT.

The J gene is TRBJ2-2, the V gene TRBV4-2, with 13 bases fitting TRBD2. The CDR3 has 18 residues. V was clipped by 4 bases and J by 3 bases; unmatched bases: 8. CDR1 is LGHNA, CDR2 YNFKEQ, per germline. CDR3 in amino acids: CASSLETSGGIDTGELFF. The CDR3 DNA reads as TGTGCCAGCAGCCTAGAGACTAGCGGGGGGATCGACACCGGGGAGCTGTTTTTT.

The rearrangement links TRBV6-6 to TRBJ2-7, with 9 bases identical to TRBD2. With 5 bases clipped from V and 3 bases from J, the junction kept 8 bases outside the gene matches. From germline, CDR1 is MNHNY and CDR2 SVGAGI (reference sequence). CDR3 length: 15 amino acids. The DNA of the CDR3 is TGTGCCAGCAGTCCTTATAGCGGGGGCCTCTACGAGCAGTACTTC. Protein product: CASSPYSGGLYEQYF.

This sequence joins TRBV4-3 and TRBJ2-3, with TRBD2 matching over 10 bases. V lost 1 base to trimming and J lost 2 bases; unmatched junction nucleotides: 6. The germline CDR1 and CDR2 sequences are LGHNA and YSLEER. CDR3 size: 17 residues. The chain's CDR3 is CASSQGASGGLTDTQYF. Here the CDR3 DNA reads TGCGCCAGCAGCCAAGGGGCTAGCGGGGGACTCACAGATACGCAGTATTTT.

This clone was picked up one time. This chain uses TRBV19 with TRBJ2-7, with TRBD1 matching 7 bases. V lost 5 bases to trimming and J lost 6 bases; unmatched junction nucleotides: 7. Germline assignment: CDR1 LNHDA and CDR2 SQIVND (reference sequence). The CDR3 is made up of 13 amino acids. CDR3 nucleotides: TGTGCCAGTAGTTCACACAGGGGAGTCGAGCAGTACTTC. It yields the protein CASSSHRGVEQYF.

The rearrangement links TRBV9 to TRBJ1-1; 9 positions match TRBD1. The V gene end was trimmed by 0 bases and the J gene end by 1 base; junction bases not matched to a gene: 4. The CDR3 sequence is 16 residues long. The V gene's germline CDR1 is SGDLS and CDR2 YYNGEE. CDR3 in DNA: TGTGCCAGCAGCGTAGGACCGGGACAGGGGAACACTGAAGCTTTCTTT. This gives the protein CASSVGPGQGNTEAFF.